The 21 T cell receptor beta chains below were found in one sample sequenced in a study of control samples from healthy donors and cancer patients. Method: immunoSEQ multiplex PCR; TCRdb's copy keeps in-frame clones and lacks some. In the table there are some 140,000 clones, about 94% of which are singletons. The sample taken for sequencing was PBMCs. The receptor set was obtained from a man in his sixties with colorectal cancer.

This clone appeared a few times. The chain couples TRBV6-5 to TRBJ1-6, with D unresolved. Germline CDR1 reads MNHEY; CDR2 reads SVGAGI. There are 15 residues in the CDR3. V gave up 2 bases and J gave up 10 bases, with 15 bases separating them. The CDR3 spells CASSYAGSLGSPLHF. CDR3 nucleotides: TGTGCCAGCAGTTACGCGGGGTCCTTGGGCTCACCCCTCCACTTT.

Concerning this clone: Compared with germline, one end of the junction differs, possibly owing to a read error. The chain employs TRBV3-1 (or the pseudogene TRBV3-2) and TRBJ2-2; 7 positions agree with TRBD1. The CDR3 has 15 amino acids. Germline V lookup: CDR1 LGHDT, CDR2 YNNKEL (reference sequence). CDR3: CASSEDRANTGELFF. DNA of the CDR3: TGTGCCAGCAGCGAAGACAGGGCGAACACCGGGGAGCTGTTTTTT.

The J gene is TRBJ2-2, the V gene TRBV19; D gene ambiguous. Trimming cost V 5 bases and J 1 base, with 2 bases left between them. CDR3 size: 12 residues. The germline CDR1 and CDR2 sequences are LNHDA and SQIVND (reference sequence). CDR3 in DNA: TGTGCCAGTAGTCGGAACACCGGGGAGCTGTTTTTT. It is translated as CASSRNTGELFF.

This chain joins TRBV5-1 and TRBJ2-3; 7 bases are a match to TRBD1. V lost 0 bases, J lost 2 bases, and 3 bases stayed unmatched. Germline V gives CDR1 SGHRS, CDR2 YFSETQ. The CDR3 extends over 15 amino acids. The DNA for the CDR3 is TGCGCCAGCAGCTTGGGAGGGGGCATCACAGATACGCAGTATTTT. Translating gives CASSLGGGITDTQYF.

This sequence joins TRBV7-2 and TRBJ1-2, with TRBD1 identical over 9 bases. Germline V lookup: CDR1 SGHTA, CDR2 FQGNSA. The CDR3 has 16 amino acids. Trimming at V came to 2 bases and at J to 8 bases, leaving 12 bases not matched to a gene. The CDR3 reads CASSLSGTGSPWGYTF. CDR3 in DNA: TGTGCCAGCAGCTTATCCGGGACAGGGTCCCCCTGGGGCTACACCTTC.

CDR3 bases: TGTGCCAGCAGCCAAGATCCGGGTAAGGGAAACACCATATATTTT. Protein sequence: CASSQDPGKGNTIYF. The V call is TRBV3-1 (or the pseudogene TRBV3-2), the J call TRBJ1-3, with D uncertain. The CDR3 extends over 15 amino acids. Germline V gene sequence: CDR1 LGHDT, CDR2 YNNKEL (reference sequence). V shed 0 bases and J shed 4 bases, with 10 bases lying between them.

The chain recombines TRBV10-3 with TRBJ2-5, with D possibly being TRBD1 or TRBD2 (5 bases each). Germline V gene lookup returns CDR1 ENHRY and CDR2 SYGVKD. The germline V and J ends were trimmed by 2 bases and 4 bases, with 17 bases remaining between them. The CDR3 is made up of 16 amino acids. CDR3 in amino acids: CAISEPGGRGAETQYF. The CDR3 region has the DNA TGTGCCATCAGTGAGCCCGGAGGCCGGGGCGCAGAGACCCAGTACTTC.

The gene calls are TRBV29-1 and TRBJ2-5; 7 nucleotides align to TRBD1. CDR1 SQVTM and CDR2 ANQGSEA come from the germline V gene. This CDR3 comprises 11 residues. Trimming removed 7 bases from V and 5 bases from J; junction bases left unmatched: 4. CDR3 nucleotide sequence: TGCAGCGGCCGACAGGGTGAGACCCAGTACTTC. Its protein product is CSGRQGETQYF.

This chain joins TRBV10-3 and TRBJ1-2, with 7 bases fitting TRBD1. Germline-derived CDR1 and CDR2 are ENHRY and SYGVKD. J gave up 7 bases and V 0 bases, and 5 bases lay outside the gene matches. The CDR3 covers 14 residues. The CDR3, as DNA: TGTGCCATCAGTGAGTCGCCAACAGGGGTTGGCTACACCTTC. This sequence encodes CAISESPTGVGYTF.

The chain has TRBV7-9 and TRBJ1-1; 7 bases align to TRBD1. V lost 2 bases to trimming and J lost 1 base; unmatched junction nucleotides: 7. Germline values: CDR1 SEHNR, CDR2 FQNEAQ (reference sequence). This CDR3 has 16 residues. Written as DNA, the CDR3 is TGTGCCAGCAGCTTACCCCGGGGACAGCCGAACACTGAAGCTTTCTTT. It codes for CASSLPRGQPNTEAFF.

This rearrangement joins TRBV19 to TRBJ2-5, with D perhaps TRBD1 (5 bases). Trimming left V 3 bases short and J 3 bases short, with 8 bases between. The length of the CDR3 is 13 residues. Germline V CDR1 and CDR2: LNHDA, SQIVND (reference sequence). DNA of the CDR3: TGTGCCAGTAGTATCAGGGTTAAAGAGACCCAGTACTTC. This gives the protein CASSIRVKETQYF.

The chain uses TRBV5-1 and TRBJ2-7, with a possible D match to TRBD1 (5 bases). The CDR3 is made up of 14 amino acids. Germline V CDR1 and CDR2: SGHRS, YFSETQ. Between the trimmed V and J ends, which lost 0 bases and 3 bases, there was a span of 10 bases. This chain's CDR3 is CASSLVRGSYEQYF. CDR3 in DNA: TGCGCCAGCAGCTTGGTTAGGGGCAGCTACGAGCAGTACTTC.

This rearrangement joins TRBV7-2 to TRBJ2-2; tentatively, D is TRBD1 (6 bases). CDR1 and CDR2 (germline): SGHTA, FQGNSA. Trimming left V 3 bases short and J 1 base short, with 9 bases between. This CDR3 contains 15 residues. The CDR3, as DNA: TGTGCCAGCAGCTTCCAGGGGTTGAACACCGGGGAGCTGTTTTTT. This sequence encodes CASSFQGLNTGELFF.

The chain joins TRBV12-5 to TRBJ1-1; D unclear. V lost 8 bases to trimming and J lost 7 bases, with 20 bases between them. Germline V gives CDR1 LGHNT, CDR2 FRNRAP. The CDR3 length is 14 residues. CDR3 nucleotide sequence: TGTGCTAGTCCCCTCGCTAAACTTGTGAGTGAAGCTTTCTTT. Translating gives CASPLAKLVSEAFF.

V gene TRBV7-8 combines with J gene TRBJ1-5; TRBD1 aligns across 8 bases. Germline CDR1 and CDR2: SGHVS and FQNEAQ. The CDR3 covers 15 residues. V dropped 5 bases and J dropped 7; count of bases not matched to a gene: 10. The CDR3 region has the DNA TGTGCCAGCAGCGCTAGGACAGGGATGGAGCAGCCCCAGCATTTT. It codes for CASSARTGMEQPQHF.

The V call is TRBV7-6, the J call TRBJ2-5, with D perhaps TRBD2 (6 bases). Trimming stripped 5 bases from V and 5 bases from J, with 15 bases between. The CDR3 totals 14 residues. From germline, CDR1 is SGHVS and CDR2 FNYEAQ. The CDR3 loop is CASSARALAETQYF. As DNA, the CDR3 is TGTGCCAGCAGCGCCCGTGCCCTAGCGGAGACCCAGTACTTC. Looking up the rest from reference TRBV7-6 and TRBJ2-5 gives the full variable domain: GAGVSQSPRYKVTKRGQDVALRCDPISGHVSLYWYRQALGQGPEFLTYFNYEAQQDKSGLPNDRFSAERPEGSISTLTIQRTEQRDSAMYRCASSARALAETQYFGPGTRLLVL.

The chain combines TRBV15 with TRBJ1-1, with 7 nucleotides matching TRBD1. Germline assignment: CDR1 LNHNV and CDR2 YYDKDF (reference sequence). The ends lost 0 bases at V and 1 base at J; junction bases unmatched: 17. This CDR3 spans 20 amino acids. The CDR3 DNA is TGTGCCACCAGCAGAGATGGAGGGGATGTAACGAGGACAGGGAACACTGAAGCTTTCTTT. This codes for CATSRDGGDVTRTGNTEAFF.

As DNA, the CDR3 is TGTGCCAGCTCAACCTCCACAGGGGGCTACACTGAAGCTTTCTTT. This gives the protein CASSTSTGGYTEAFF. This chain uses TRBV18 with TRBJ1-1; 9 bases line up with TRBD1. Germline V gene lookup returns CDR1 KGHSH and CDR2 LQKENI. The trim removed 5 bases at V and 3 bases at J, leaving 7 bases unmatched. The CDR3 has 15 residues.

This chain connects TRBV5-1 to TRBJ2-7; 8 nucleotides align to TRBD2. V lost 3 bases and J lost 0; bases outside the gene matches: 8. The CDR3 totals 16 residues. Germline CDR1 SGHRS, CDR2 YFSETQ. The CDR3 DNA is TGCGCCAGCAGCTGCGGGGGGCAGGGGCGCTCCTACGAGCAGTACTTC. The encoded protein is CASSCGGQGRSYEQYF.

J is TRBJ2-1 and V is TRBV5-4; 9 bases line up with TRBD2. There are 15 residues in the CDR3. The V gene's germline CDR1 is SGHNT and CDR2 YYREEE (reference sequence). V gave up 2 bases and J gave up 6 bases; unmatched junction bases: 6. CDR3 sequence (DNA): TGTGCCAGCAGCTTCCAGCGGGGGGAATCCAATGAGCAGTTCTTC. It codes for CASSFQRGESNEQFF. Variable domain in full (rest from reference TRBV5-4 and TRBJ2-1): ETGVTQSPTHLIKTRGQQVTLRCSSQSGHNTVSWYQQALGQGPQFIFQYYREEENGRGNFPPRFSGLQFPNYSSELNVNALELDDSALYLCASSFQRGESNEQFFGPGTRLTVL.

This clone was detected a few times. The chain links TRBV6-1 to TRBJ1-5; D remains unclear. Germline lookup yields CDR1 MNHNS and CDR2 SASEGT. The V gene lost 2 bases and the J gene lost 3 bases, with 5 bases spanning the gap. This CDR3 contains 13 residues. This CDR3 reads CASSEQDNQPQHF. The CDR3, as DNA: TGTGCCAGCAGTGAACAGGACAATCAGCCCCAGCATTTT.